A single sample is the source of the 11 T cell receptor beta chains below, sequenced in a study of T cells in tuberculosis. As to time point: new active TB diagnosis, blood taken before or within 7 days of starting treatment. Produced via immunoSEQ multiplex PCR; TCRdb's table is partial and in-frame only. The profile shows approximately 46,000 clones, about 95% of them singletons. Specimen: PBMCs, collected at tuberculosis diagnosis. All receptors come from an adult with tuberculosis.

This clone was seen only once. CDR3 DNA sequence: TGTGCCAGTAGTATCAGGGTGACAACTAATGAAAAACTGTTTTTT. It specifies CASSIRVTTNEKLFF. The V and J genes are TRBV19 and TRBJ1-4, with D possibly matching TRBD1 (5 bases). The CDR3 loop spans 15 amino acids. CDR1 and CDR2 (germline): LNHDA, SQIVND (reference sequence). The V and J ends lost 3 bases and 0 bases respectively, with 8 bases between them.

This clone has a single count. The V and J genes are TRBV27 and TRBJ2-5, with D tentatively TRBD1 (6 bases). This CDR3 contains 15 residues. V dropped 4 bases and J dropped 3 bases, with 15 bases sitting between them. Germline V lookup: CDR1 MNHEY, CDR2 SMNVEV (reference sequence). The CDR3 sequence is CASSSLGAGKETQYF. The CDR3 DNA follows: TGTGCCAGCAGTTCCTTGGGGGCAGGAAAAGAGACCCAGTACTTC.

The chain has TRBV7-6 and TRBJ2-7; maybe TRBD2 (5 bases). This CDR3 has 13 amino acids. CDR1 is SGHVS, CDR2 FNYEAQ, per germline. V lost 6 bases and J lost 6, with 15 bases in between. Here the CDR3 DNA reads TGTGCCAGCAGTCCTACCCCGGGGTTCGAGCAGTACTTC. Its protein is CASSPTPGFEQYF.

The genes are TRBV19 and TRBJ1-1, with TRBD1 identical over 8 bases. V lost 3 bases and J lost 4; bases outside the gene matches: 13. Germline loops: CDR1 LNHDA, CDR2 SQIVND (reference sequence). This CDR3 is 17 amino acids long. The chain's CDR3 is CASSIAGTGIRITEAFF. The DNA of the CDR3 is TGTGCCAGTAGTATTGCCGGGACAGGAATTCGAATCACTGAAGCTTTCTTT. Full variable domain (remainder filled in from reference TRBV19 and TRBJ1-1): DGGITQSPKYLFRKEGQNVTLSCEQNLNHDAMYWYRQDPGQGLRLIYYSQIVNDFQKGDIAEGYSVSREKKESFPLTVTSAQKNPTAFYLCASSIAGTGIRITEAFFGQGTRLTVV.

A note on this clone: One junction end does not reproduce the germline sequence, and a read error may be involved. The chain has TRBV28 and TRBJ2-5; 8 nucleotides align to TRBD1. CDR1 and CDR2 from the germline V gene are MDHEN and SYDVKM. The CDR3 is 11 residues long. CDR3 sequence reads: CASSEDGTGHF. The CDR3 nucleotides read TGTGCCAGCAGTGAGGACGGGACAGGACACTTC.

This chain uses TRBV19 with TRBJ2-2, with 8 nucleotides matching TRBD2. After removal of 8 bases from V and 0 bases from J, the junction contained 5 bases not matched to a gene. The CDR3 is made up of 15 amino acids. Germline lookup yields CDR1 LNHDA and CDR2 SQIVND (reference sequence). CDR3 nucleotides: TGTGCCAGTCGCCGGGGGGGAGCGAACACCGGGGAGCTGTTTTTT. Its protein is CASRRGGANTGELFF.

The chain combines TRBV28 with TRBJ2-1; a weak D match, TRBD2 (5 bases). CDR1 and CDR2 from the germline V gene are MDHEN and SYDVKM. This CDR3 contains 13 residues. V shed 3 bases and J shed 6 bases, with 9 bases lying between them. DNA for the CDR3: TGTGCCAGCAGTTTCCTAGGAGGCAATGAGCAGTTCTTC. This gives the protein CASSFLGGNEQFF.

The chain links TRBV5-1 to TRBJ1-1, with 9 bases identical to TRBD1. After removal of 4 bases from V and 3 bases from J, the junction contained 4 bases not matched to a gene. CDR3 size: 14 residues. Germline-derived CDR1 and CDR2 are SGHRS and YFSETQ. The CDR3 spells CASSPGQGYTEAFF. In nucleotides, the CDR3 is TGCGCCAGCAGCCCGGGACAGGGTTACACTGAAGCTTTCTTT.

The chain recombines TRBV4-1 with TRBJ1-2; 10 positions match TRBD1. V shed 0 bases and J 7 bases; nucleotides not matched to a gene: 17. The CDR3 length is 19 residues. Germline V gene data show CDR1 as MGHRA and CDR2 as YSYEKL. The CDR3 region has the DNA TGCGCCAGCAGCCAAGATGAAGTGCGGTCGGGGGACAGGGGCGGTGGCTACACCTTC. Encoded protein: CASSQDEVRSGDRGGGYTF.

The V call is TRBV29-1, the J call TRBJ2-6, with no clear D. Germline V gene sequence: CDR1 SQVTM, CDR2 ANQGSEA. This CDR3 is built from 14 residues. Trimming removed 3 bases at V and 2 bases at J, with 8 bases between. The CDR3 nucleotides read TGCAGCGTTGATTCCCAGGCTGGGGCCAACGTCCTGACTTTC. Encoded protein: CSVDSQAGANVLTF. Full variable domain (remainder filled in from reference TRBV29-1 and TRBJ2-6): SAVISQKPSRDICQRGTSLTIQCQVDSQVTMMFWYRQQPGQSLTLIATANQGSEATYESGFVIDKFPISRPNLTFSTLTVSNMSPEDSSIYLCSVDSQAGANVLTFGAGSRLTVL.

The CDR3 nucleotides are TGTGCCAGTAGTATTGGCCCCAGGGGCGTGGACACTGAAGCTTTCTTT. Translation gives CASSIGPRGVDTEAFF. This chain connects TRBV19 to TRBJ1-1, with D possibly TRBD1 on 6 matching bases. CDR3 size: 16 residues. V lost 3 bases to trimming and J lost 3 bases, with 17 bases between them. The germline gives CDR1 LNHDA, CDR2 SQIVND (reference sequence).